One and the same sample provided the 3 T cell receptor beta chains below, sequenced in a study of blood T cells in healthy people across ages. A second roughly 6 to 11 cycle PCR used barcoded and J-beta primers. TCRdb re-called the 5' RACE reads with MiXCR, one entry per CDR3 protein. The sample has about 1.6 million distinct CDR3 sequences; 34% are singletons. Sequencing was done on a sample of blood. These receptors originate from a woman between 25 and 40 years old in good health.

The J gene is TRBJ2-7, the V gene TRBV28; 7 positions match TRBD1. This CDR3 region has 16 residues. After removal of 6 bases from V and 3 bases from J, the junction contained 14 bases not matched to a gene. Germline CDR1 and CDR2: MDHEN and SYDVKM. The CDR3 region is CASSPLRGSPFYEQYF. CDR3 DNA: TGTGCCAGCAGCCCGCTCAGGGGGTCCCCCTTCTACGAGCAGTACTTC.

The chain uses TRBV7-8 and TRBJ2-1, with 7 positions matching TRBD2. This CDR3 has 16 amino acids. The V gene end was trimmed by 2 bases and the J gene end by 6 bases; junction bases not matched to a gene: 10. Germline loops: CDR1 SGHVS, CDR2 FQNEAQ. CDR3 DNA sequence: TGTGCCAGCAGCTTAAGGCTAGCGGAGTCAGCCAATGAGCAGTTCTTC. It yields the protein CASSLRLAESANEQFF.

The V gene is TRBV18, the J gene TRBJ1-1, with D possibly being TRBD1 (6 bases). CDR3 length: 17 amino acids. Between the trimmed V and J ends, which lost 5 bases and 1 base, there was a span of 20 bases. Germline V gives CDR1 KGHSH, CDR2 LQKENI. CDR3 sequence (DNA): TGTGCCAGCTCAACAGGGAGCACAGAAAGACCGAACACTGAAGCTTTCTTT. Its protein is CASSTGSTERPNTEAFF. The full variable domain, completed using reference TRBV18 and TRBJ1-1, is NAGVMQNPRHLVRRRGQEARLRCSPMKGHSHVYWYRQLPEEGLKFMVYLQKENIIDESGMPKERFSAEFPKEGPSILRIQQVVRGDSAAYFCASSTGSTERPNTEAFFGQGTRLTVV.